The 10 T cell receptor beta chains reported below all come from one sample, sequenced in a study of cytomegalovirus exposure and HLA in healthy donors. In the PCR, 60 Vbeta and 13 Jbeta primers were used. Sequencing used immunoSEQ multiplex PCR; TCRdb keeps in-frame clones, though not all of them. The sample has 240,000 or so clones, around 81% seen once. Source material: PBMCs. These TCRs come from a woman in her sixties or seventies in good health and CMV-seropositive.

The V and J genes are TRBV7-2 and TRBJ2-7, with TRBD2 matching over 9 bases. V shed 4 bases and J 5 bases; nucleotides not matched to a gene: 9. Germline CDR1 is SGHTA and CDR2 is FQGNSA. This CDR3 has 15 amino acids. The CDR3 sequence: CASSSTSGVGNEQYF. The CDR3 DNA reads TGTGCCAGCAGCTCGACTAGCGGTGTAGGGAACGAGCAGTACTTC.

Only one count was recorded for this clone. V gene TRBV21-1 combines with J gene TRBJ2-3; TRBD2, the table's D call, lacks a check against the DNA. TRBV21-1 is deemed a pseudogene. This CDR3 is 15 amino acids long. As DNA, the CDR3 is TGTGCCAGCAGCAACGTCACTCGGAGCACAGATACGCAGTATTTT. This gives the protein CASSNVTRSTDTQYF.

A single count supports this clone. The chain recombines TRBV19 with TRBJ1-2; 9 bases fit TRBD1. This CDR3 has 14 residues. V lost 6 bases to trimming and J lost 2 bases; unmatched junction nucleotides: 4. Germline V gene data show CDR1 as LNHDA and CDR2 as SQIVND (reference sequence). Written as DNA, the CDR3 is TGTGCCAGTAGCTTTACAGGGGGCAACTATGGCTACACCTTC. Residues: CASSFTGGNYGYTF. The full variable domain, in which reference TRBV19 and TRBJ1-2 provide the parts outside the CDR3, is DGGITQSPKYLFRKEGQNVTLSCEQNLNHDAMYWYRQDPGQGLRLIYYSQIVNDFQKGDIAEGYSVSREKKESFPLTVTSAQKNPTAFYLCASSFTGGNYGYTFGSGTRLTVV.

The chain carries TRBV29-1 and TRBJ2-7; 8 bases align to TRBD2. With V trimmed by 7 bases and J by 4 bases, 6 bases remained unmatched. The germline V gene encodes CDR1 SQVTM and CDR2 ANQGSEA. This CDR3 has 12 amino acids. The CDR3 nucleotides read TGCAGCGGCGGGACTAGTTCTTACGAGCAGTACTTC. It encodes CSGGTSSYEQYF.

The CDR3 region has the DNA TGCGCCAGCAGCCCGGGCGGGAGGCAGGGCAATGAGCAGTTCTTC. It codes for CASSPGGRQGNEQFF. V usage is TRBV5-1 and J usage is TRBJ2-1; 8 positions match TRBD2. CDR3 length equals 15 residues. Germline V CDR1 and CDR2: SGHRS, YFSETQ. V shed 4 bases and J 6 bases; nucleotides not matched to a gene: 9.

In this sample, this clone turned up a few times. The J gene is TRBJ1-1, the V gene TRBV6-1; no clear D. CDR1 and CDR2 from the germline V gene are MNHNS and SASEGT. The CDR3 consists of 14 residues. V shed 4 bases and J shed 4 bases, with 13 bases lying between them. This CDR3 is CASSGGEVGTEAFF. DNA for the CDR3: TGTGCCAGCAGTGGAGGAGAGGTGGGCACTGAAGCTTTCTTT.

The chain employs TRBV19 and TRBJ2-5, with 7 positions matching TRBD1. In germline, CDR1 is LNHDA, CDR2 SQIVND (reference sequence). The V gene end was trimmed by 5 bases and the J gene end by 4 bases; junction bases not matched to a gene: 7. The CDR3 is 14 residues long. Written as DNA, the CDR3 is TGTGCCAGTAGTCCCCGGGACAGAAGAGAGACCCAGTACTTC. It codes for CASSPRDRRETQYF.

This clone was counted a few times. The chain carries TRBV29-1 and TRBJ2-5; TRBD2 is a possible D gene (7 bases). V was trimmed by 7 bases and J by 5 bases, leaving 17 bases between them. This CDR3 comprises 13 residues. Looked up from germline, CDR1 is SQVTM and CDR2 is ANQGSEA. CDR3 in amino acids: CSGGGGAWETQYF. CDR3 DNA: TGCAGCGGGGGTGGGGGGGCTTGGGAGACCCAGTACTTC.

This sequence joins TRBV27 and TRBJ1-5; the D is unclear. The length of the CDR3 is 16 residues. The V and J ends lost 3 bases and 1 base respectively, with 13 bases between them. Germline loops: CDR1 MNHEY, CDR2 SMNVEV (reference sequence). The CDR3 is CASSFSGPGSNQPQHF. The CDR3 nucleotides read TGTGCCAGCAGTTTTTCCGGTCCCGGGAGCAATCAGCCCCAGCATTTT.

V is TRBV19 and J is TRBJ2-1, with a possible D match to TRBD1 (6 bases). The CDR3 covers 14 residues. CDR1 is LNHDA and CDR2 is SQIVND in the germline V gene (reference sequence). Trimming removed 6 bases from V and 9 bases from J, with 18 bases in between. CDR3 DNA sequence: TGTGCCAGTAGAACCGGACCGGCACAGGGTGAGCAGTTCTTC. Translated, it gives CASRTGPAQGEQFF.